This TCR beta chain was recovered during a study of control samples from healthy donors and cancer patients (dated by TCRdb to 2018 to 2020). Turning to this clone: Its antigen specificity is not known. Base qualities are not at hand, and no much larger clone is one base apart.

Libraries were built with the immunoSEQ multiplex PCR assay. TCRdb took this table from immuneACCESS and kept in-frame rearrangements with V and J called. Such tables lack part of the clones; where checked against another copy, unresolved V genes explain under half of the gap, and the rest is unexplained. Here the sample has fewer than 95,000 clones; 91% occur a single time. The ten most abundant clones make up 15% to 18% of the sample. The receptor comes from a man in his thirties or forties in good health. Material: blood.

CDR3 reads: CASSLARANTEAFF. The nucleotide sequence is given as TGTGCCAGCAGCTTGGCCAGGGCGAACACTGAAGCTTTCTTT. Rearrangement joined TRBV5-4 to TRBJ1-1; perhaps TRBD1 is the D gene, with 5 bases matching. In the germline V gene (reference sequence), CDR1 corresponds to SGHNT and CDR2 to YYREEE. V sheds 0 bases and J sheds 1 base, leaving 7 bases between their ends. The CDR3 spans 14 residues, from the cysteine through the phenylalanine. The only DNA kept is the CDR3, 42 bases in frame from the first base. The CDR3 plus the reference TRBV5-4 and TRBJ1-1 genes for the other parts give the full variable domain: ETGVTQSPTHLIKTRGQQVTLRCSSQSGHNTVSWYQQALGQGPQFIFQYYREEENGRGNFPPRFSGLQFPNYSSELNVNALELDDSALYLCASSLARANTEAFFGQGTRLTVV.